This T cell receptor (beta chain) was documented in a study of CD8+CD57+ T cells in acquired aplastic anemia. Looking at the study overall: Yields of DNA that came from sorted CD4+ and CD8+ cells averaged approximately 3.2 ug.

CDR3 and TCR beta VDJ profiling relied on a genomic DNA template. TCRdb passed the reads through MiXCR, listing each CDR3 protein once. The sample contains a few hundred thousand distinct CDR3 sequences, 55% to 75% of which appear only once. General study findings and limits: Significance was not reached for CD8+ Simpson's diversity between patients and controls. It was found that fewer than 35 CD8+ CDR3 sequences were shared between patients and controls.

Only a few counts were recorded for this clonotype. Its antigen is unknown. With 8 bases removed from V and 3 bases from J, the gap between germline ends came to 11 bases. CDR1 and CDR2 from the germline V gene are DFQATT and SNEGSKA (reference sequence). This CDR3 comprises 11 residues. The sequencing input was sorted CD4+, CD8+, or CD8+CD57+ T cells (not recorded which) from PBMCs. This TCR came from a human donor in good health, serving as a control. V usage is TRBV20-1 and J usage is TRBJ2-7; the D gene is possibly TRBD2 (5 bases). The CDR3 coding sequence is TGCAGTCTAGGCGAGGGCTACGAGCAGTACTTC. As protein: CSLGEGYEQYF.